This T cell receptor beta chain was obtained from a study of glioma-infiltrating T cells. Study outcomes and limitations: Only very few CDR3 sequences appeared in both tissue and blood. Gliomas, especially low-grade, showed above-expected tissue-blood divergence; non-neoplastic patients showed below.

The CDR3 runs 14 residues. V was shortened by 4 bases and J by 0 bases, with 10 bases between the two germline ends. CDR1 is SGHTA and CDR2 is FQGNSA in the germline V gene. The iRepertoire nested amplicon-rescue multiplex PCR amplified TCR alpha and beta CDR3s from RNA. Tissue mRNA or PBMC total RNA, 100-400 ng, went into one-step reverse transcription and amplification. Via MiXCR, TCRdb re-called the multiplex PCR reads, giving one row per CDR3 protein. The sample yields approximately 93,000 distinct CDR3 sequences, around 40% seen once. Note on this clonotype: Antigen: not known. A much larger clone sits a single nucleotide away, making a read error possible.

This chain joins TRBV7-2 and TRBJ2-7; D gene unclear. The sequenced sample was glioma tissue, nonneoplastic brain tissue, or PBMCs (not recorded which). The origin of this receptor is a human donor with low-grade glioma or glioblastoma, undergoing nonglioma brain surgery, or in good health (not recorded which). CDR3 coding DNA: TGTGCCAGCAGCTCAAAGCCTATCTCCTACGAGCAGTACTTC. It encodes CASSSKPISYEQYF.